A selection of T cell receptor beta chains follows, all from one sample in a study of T cell responses to AZD1222 COVID-19 vaccine. This table comes from immunoSEQ multiplex PCR, and its TCRdb copy is limited to in-frame clones, with some not included. This sample carries some 150,000 clones, approximately 88% of them seen once, and the ten largest clones take approximately 3.6%. This specimen consisted of peripheral blood, obtained on day 0 of MenACWY control vaccination. The source is an adult in good health. CDR3s include the opening cysteine and the closing phenylalanine or tryptophan.

V: TRBV3-1/TRBV3-2
J: TRBJ2-1
CDR3: CASSLHLTSGDNEQFF

V: TRBV29-1
J: TRBJ1-2
CDR3: CSVPLRQGYGYTF

V: TRBV7-2
J: TRBJ2-3
CDR3: CASSLLAGTGTDTQYF

V: TRBV4-3
J: TRBJ1-1
CDR3: CASSPRGGRADTEAFF

V: TRBV14
J: TRBJ2-7
CDR3: CASSPRILAGGGKQYF

V: TRBV3-1/TRBV3-2
J: TRBJ2-1
CDR3: CASSPLAGRPTNEQFF

V: TRBV7-2
J: TRBJ2-5
CDR3: CASSRWGAQETQYF

V: TRBV10-3
J: TRBJ1-2
CDR3: CAITPGQGVANYGYTF

V: TRBV7-2
J: TRBJ2-1
CDR3: CASRPGRDRGYNEQFF

V: TRBV7-9
J: TRBJ2-2
CDR3: CASTFAGIGTGELFF

V: TRBV6-2/TRBV6-3
J: TRBJ2-3
CDR3: CASSPGLAGTDTQYF

V: TRBV7-7
J: TRBJ2-5
CDR3: CASSSRVGETQYF

V: TRBV25-1
J: TRBJ1-4
CDR3: CASSESAVPTHEKLFF

V: TRBV7-2
J: TRBJ1-1
CDR3: CASSFRAGQGFMNTEAFF

V: TRBV23-1
J: TRBJ2-3
CDR3: CASSPAFTDTQYF

V: TRBV2
J: TRBJ1-1
CDR3: CASRDQGSEAFF

V: TRBV29-1
J: TRBJ1-2
CDR3: CSAYGTTEDGYTF

V: TRBV9
J: TRBJ2-7
CDR3: CASSVRGNYEQYF

V: TRBV15
J: TRBJ1-1
CDR3: CATNLRAGNTEAFF

V: TRBV30
J: TRBJ2-2
CDR3: CAWSVWPGELFF

V: TRBV7-2
J: TRBJ1-5
CDR3: CASSPLGAYQPQHF

V: TRBV15
J: TRBJ1-2
CDR3: CATSRVAQGSYGYTF

V: TRBV6-4
J: TRBJ1-1
CDR3: CASSAEWGTEAFF

V: TRBV4-3
J: TRBJ2-5
CDR3: CASSQDREETQYF

V: TRBV30
J: TRBJ1-4
CDR3: CAWGRPPVHEKLFF

V: TRBV4-3
J: TRBJ1-2
CDR3: CASSQDPGTDNYGYTF

V: TRBV7-9
J: TRBJ1-1
CDR3: CASSLVRTEAFF

V: TRBV6-6
J: TRBJ1-1
CDR3: CASRQGNTEAFF

V: TRBV19
J: TRBJ1-5
CDR3: CASSTLRGGPNQPQHF

V: TRBV4-1
J: TRBJ2-2
CDR3: CASSRTPGELFF

V: TRBV5-6
J: TRBJ2-7
CDR3: CASSFLDTSSYEQYF

V: TRBV27
J: TRBJ2-5
CDR3: CASSLADRGLETQYF

V: TRBV5-6
J: TRBJ1-2
CDR3: CASSLRGWGYTF

V: TRBV21-1
J: TRBJ2-7
CDR3: CASSSNRVHEQYF

V: TRBV24-1
J: TRBJ2-3
CDR3: CATSDFQTGGTQYF